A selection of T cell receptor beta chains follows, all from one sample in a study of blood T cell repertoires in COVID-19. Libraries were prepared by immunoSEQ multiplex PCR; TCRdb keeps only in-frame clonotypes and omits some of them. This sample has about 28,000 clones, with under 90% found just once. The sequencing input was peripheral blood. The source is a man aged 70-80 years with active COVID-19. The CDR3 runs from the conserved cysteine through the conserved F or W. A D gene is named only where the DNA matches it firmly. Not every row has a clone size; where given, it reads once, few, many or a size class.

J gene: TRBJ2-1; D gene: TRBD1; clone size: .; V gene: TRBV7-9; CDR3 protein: CASSLSGTGTDEQFF; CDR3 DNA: TGTGCCAGCAGCCTCTCCGGGACAGGGACCGATGAGCAGTTCTTC
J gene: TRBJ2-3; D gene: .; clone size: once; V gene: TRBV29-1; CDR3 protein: CSAGGITDTQYF; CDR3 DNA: TGCAGCGCTGGGGGGATCACAGATACGCAGTATTTT
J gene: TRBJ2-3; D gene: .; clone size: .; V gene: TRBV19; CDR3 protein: CASSVGLTSVDTQYF; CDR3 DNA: TGTGCCAGTAGCGTCGGTTTGACATCTGTGGATACGCAGTATTTT
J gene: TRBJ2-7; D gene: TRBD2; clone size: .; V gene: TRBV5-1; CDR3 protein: CASSIIAGGPTYEQYF; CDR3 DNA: TGCGCCAGCAGCATAATAGCGGGGGGGCCCACCTACGAGCAGTACTTC
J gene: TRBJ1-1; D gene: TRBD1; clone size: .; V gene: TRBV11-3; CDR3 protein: CASSFGTGLMNTEAFF; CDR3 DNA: TGTGCCAGCAGCTTCGGGACAGGACTTATGAACACTGAAGCTTTCTTT
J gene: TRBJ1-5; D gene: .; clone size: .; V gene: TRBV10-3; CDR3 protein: CAISEDGANNQPQHF; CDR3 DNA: TGTGCCATCAGTGAAGACGGAGCCAACAATCAGCCCCAGCATTTT
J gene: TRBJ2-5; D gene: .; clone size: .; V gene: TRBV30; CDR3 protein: CAWAANQETQYF; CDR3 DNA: TGTGCCTGGGCAGCGAACCAAGAGACCCAGTACTTC
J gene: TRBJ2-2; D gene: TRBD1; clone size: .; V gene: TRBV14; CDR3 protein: CASSPSGQGAFFPGELFF; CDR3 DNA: TGTGCCAGCAGCCCTTCTGGACAGGGGGCCTTTTTCCCCGGGGAGCTGTTTTTT
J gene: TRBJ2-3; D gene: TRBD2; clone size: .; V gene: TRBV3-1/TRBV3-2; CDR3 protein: CASSQDLGGVTDTQYF; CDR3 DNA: TGTGCCAGCAGCCAAGATTTGGGGGGGGTAACAGATACGCAGTATTTT
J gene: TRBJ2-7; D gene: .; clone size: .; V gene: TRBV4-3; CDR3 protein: CASSRLRGGGDEQYF; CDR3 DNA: TGCGCCAGCAGCCGCCTGAGGGGGGGCGGGGACGAGCAGTACTTC
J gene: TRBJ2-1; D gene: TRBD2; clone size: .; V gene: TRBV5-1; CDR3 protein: CASSSPRGGYNEQFF; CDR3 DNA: TGCGCCAGCAGCTCCCCGCGGGGGGGTTACAATGAGCAGTTCTTC
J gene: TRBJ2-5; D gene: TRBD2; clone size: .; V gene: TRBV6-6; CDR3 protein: CASSKLAGMETQYF; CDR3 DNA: TGTGCCAGCAGCAAACTAGCGGGGATGGAGACCCAGTACTTC
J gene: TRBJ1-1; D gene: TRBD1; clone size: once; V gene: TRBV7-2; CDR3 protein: CASNNRGGDTEAFF; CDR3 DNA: TGTGCCAGCAACAACAGGGGAGGAGACACTGAAGCTTTCTTT
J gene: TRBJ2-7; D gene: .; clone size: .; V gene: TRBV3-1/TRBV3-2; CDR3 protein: CASSQDYLAALSEQYF; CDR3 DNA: TGTGCCAGCAGCCAAGATTATTTAGCCGCCCTCTCCGAGCAGTACTTC
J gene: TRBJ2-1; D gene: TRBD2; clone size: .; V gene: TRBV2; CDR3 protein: CASRLGTSGGASPFF; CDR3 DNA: TGTGCCAGCAGACTCGGGACTAGCGGGGGGGCAAGTCCGTTCTTC
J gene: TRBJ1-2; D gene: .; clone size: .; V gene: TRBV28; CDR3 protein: CASSPGQAGDYGYTF; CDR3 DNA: TGTGCCAGCAGTCCAGGACAAGCTGGGGACTATGGCTACACCTTC
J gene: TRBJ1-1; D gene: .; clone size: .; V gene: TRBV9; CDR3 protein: CASSVDPGMNTEAFF; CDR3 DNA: TGTGCCAGCAGCGTAGACCCGGGGATGAACACTGAAGCTTTCTTT
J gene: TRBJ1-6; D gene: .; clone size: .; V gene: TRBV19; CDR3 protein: CASSISPVGGSSYNSPLHF; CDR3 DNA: TGTGCCAGTAGTATCTCCCCTGTCGGAGGGAGCTCCTATAATTCACCCCTCCACTTT
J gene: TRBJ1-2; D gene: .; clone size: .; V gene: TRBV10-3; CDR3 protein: CATGTPANYGYTF; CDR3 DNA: TGTGCCACCGGGACACCTGCTAACTATGGCTACACCTTC
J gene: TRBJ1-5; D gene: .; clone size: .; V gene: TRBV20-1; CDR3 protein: CSASLTANQPQHF; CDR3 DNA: TGCAGTGCTAGTTTGACAGCCAATCAGCCCCAGCATTTT
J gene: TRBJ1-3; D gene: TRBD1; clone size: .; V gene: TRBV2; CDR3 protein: CASSPLRRDSGNTIYF; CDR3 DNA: TGTGCCAGCAGCCCACTTCGCCGGGACAGCGGAAACACCATATATTTT
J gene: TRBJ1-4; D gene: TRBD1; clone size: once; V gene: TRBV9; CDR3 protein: CASSARQGEEEKLFF; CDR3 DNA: TGTGCCAGCAGCGCCCGACAGGGTGAGGAGGAAAAACTGTTTTTT
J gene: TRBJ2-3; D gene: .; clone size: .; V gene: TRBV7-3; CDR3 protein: CASSETGSDTQYF; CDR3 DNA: TGTGCCAGCAGCGAAACAGGGTCAGATACGCAGTATTTT
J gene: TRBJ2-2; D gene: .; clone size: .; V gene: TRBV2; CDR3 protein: CASSEGRGWTGELFF; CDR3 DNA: TGTGCCAGCAGTGAAGGCCGCGGGTGGACCGGGGAGCTGTTTTTT
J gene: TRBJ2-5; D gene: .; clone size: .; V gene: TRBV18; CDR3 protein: CASSRASYQETQYF; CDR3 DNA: TGTGCCAGCTCACGGGCCTCGTACCAAGAGACCCAGTACTTC
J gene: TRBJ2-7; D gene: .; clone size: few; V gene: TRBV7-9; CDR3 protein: CASSIDSIPYEQYF; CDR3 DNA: TGTGCCAGCAGCATCGACAGCATACCCTACGAGCAGTACTTC
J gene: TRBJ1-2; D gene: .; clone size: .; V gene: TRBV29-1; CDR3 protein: CSDYRVGGGYTF; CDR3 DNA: TGCAGCGATTACAGGGTTGGCGGAGGCTACACCTTC
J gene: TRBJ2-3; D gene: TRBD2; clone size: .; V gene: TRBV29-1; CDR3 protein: CSVEESGGRTDTQYF; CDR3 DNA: TGCAGCGTTGAAGAGTCGGGGGGGCGCACAGATACGCAGTATTTT
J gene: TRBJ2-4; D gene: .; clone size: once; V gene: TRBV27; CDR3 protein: CASSNPTRGVQYF; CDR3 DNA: TGTGCCAGCAGTAATCCGACCAGGGGGGTTCAGTACTTC
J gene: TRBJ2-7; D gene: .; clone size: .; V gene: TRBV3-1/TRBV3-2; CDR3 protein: CASSQEHRPHDF; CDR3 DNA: TGTGCCAGCAGCCAGGAACACAGGCCGCACGACTTC
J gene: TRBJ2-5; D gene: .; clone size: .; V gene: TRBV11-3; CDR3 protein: CASSFLTGGVQTQYF; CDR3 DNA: TGTGCCAGCAGCTTCCTCACTGGGGGCGTGCAGACCCAGTACTTC
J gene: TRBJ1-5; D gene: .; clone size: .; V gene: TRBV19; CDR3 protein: CASSGTGGNQPQHF; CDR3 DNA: TGTGCCAGTAGTGGTACCGGGGGAAATCAGCCCCAGCATTTT
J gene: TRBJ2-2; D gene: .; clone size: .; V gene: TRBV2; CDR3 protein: CAISADTGELFF; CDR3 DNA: TGTGCCATCTCAGCGGACACCGGGGAGCTGTTTTTT
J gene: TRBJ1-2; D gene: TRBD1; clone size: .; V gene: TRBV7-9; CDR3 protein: CASSRQGADYGYTF; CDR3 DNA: TGTGCCAGCAGCCGCCAGGGGGCGGACTATGGCTACACCTTC
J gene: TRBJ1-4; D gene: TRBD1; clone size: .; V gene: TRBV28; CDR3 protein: CASRPPGTGLGKLFF; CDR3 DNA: TGTGCCAGCAGGCCCCCCGGGACAGGGCTCGGAAAACTGTTTTTT
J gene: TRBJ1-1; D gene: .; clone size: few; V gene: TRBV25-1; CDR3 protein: CASSPLDGGAAFF; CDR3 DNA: TGTGCCAGCAGTCCCCTCGATGGGGGGGCGGCTTTCTTT
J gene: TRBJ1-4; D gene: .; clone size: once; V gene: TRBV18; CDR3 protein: CASSSSTTNEKLFF; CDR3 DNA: TGTGCCAGCTCAAGTAGTACAACTAATGAAAAACTGTTTTTT
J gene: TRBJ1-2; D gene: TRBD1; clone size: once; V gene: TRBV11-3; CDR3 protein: CASSSGQGANYGYTF; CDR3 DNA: TGTGCCAGCAGCTCCGGACAGGGGGCTAACTATGGCTACACCTTC
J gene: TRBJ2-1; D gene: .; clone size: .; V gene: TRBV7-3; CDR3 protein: CASSAGTYNEQFF; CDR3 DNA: TGTGCCAGCAGCGCCGGGACTTACAATGAGCAGTTCTTC
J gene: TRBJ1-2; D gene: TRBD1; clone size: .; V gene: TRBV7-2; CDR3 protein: CASSLGAGDSYGYTF; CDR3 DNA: TGTGCCAGCAGCTTAGGGGCAGGGGACAGCTATGGCTACACCTTC
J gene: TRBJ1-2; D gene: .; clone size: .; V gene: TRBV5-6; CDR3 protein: CASSPRGGGYTF; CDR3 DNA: TGTGCCAGCAGCCCCCGGGGAGGAGGCTACACCTTC
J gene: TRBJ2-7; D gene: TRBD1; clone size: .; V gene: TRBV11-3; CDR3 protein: CASSAVTGVYEQYF; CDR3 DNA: TGTGCCAGCAGCGCAGTGACAGGGGTCTACGAGCAGTACTTC
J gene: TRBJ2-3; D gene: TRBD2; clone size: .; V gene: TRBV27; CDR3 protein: CASSLPGLATTQYF; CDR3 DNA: TGTGCCAGCAGTTTACCGGGACTAGCCACTACGCAGTATTTT
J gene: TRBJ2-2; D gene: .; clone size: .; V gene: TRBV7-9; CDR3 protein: CASSPGGSSNTGELFF; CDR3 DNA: TGTGCCAGCAGCCCAGGAGGGAGTTCGAACACCGGGGAGCTGTTTTTT
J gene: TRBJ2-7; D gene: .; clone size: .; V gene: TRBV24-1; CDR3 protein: CATSDSRQGPHQLHF; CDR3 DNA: TGTGCCACCAGTGACTCCCGACAAGGCCCACACCAGTTGCACTTC
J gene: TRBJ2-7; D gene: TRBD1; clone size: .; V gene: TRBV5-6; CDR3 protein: CASSLEGTGGYEQYF; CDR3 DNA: TGTGCCAGCAGCTTGGAGGGGACAGGGGGTTACGAGCAGTACTTC
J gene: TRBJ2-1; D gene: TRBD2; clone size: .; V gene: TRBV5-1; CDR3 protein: CASSSAGGGRYNEQFF; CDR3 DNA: TGCGCCAGCAGCTCGGCGGGCGGGGGGAGATACAATGAGCAGTTCTTC
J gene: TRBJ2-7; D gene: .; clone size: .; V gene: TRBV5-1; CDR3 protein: CASRPDLGRGSYEQYF; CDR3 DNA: TGCGCCAGCAGACCCGATCTCGGCAGGGGCTCCTACGAGCAGTACTTC
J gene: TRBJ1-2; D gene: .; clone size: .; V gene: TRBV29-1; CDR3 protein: CSVRRTLWSYGYTF; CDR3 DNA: TGCAGCGTCCGCCGGACACTTTGGAGCTATGGCTACACCTTC
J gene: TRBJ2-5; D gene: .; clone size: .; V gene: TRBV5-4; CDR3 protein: CASSLRLDGGETQYF; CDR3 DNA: TGTGCCAGCAGCCTCCGACTAGACGGCGGGGAGACCCAGTACTTC
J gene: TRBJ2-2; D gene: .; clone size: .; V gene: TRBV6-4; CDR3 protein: CASSDAFRGVSTGELFF; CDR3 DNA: TGTGCCAGCAGTGACGCTTTCAGGGGAGTCAGCACCGGGGAGCTGTTTTTT
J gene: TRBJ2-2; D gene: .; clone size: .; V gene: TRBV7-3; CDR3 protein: CASSLGSPGELFF; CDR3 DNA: TGTGCCAGCAGCTTAGGCTCGCCCGGGGAGCTGTTTTTT
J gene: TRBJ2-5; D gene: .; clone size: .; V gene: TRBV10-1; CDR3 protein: CASRLSVQVGQETQYF; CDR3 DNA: TGCGCCAGCAGGCTAAGTGTGCAGGTGGGCCAAGAGACCCAGTACTTC
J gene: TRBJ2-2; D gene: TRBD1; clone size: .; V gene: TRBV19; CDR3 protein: CASSIWGQDTGELFF; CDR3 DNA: TGTGCCAGTAGTATATGGGGACAGGACACCGGGGAGCTGTTTTTT
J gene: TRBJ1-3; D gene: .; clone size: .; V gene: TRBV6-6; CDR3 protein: CASRPGGVGNTIYF; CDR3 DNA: TGTGCCAGCAGACCCGGGGGAGTCGGAAACACCATATATTTT